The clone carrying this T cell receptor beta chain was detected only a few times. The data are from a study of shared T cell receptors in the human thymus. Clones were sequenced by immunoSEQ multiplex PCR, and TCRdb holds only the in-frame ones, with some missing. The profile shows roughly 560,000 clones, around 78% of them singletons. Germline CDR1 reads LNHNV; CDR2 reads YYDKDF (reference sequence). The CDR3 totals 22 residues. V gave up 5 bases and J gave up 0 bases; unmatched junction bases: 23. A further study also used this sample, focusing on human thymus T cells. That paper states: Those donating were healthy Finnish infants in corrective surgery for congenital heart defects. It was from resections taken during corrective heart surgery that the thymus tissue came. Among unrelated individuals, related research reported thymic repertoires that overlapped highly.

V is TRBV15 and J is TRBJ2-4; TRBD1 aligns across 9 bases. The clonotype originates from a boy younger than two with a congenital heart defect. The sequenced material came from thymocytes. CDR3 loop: CATSEFAQLPGQGELAKNIQYF. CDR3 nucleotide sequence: TGTGCCACCAGCGAATTCGCCCAGCTCCCGGGACAGGGTGAACTAGCCAAAAACATTCAGTACTTC. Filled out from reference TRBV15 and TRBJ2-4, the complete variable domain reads DAMVIQNPRYQVTQFGKPVTLSCSQTLNHNVMYWYQQKSSQAPKLLFHYYDKDFNNEADTPDNFQSRRPNTSFCFLDIRSPGLGDTAMYLCATSEFAQLPGQGELAKNIQYFGAGTRLSVL.